These 26 T cell receptor beta chains share one sample of origin, sequenced in a study of T cells in Graves' hyperthyroidism and ophthalmopathy. The source material, RNA transcripts, was used to amplify TCR beta CDR3 regions. TCR CDR3 underwent first-round RT-PCR with the HTBI primer set. TCRdb fed the multiplex PCR reads into MiXCR, producing one record per CDR3 protein. The sample has some 570,000 distinct CDR3 sequences, roughly 17% seen once. Sequencing was performed on blood. Receptors were obtained from a woman aged 18 to 35 with Graves' ophthalmopathy.

This clonotype has at least ten counts. V is TRBV7-9 and J is TRBJ2-3, with 8 bases lining up with TRBD2. Unmatched junction bases numbered 6, after V lost 1 base and J lost 3 bases. This CDR3 has 16 amino acids. CDR1 is SEHNR, CDR2 FQNEAQ, per germline (reference sequence). As DNA, the CDR3 is TGTGCCAGCAGCTTAGGGGGCGGGGGGCCTACAGATACGCAGTATTTT. This gives the protein CASSLGGGGPTDTQYF. Full variable domain (remainder filled in from reference TRBV7-9 and TRBJ2-3): DTGVSQNPRHKITKRGQNVTFRCDPISEHNRLYWYRQTLGQGPEFLTYFQNEAQLEKSRLLSDRFSAERPKGSFSTLEIQRTEQGDSAMYLCASSLGGGGPTDTQYFGPGTRLTVL.

This clonotype was picked up many times. The chain uses TRBV6-1 and TRBJ2-3; D ambiguous. The CDR3 loop spans 14 amino acids. Germline V lookup: CDR1 MNHNS, CDR2 SASEGT. Trimming cost V 2 bases and J 6 bases, with 12 bases left between them. CDR3 DNA: TGTGCCAGCAGTGAATTCAAAGTGACTGATACGCAGTATTTT. It codes for CASSEFKVTDTQYF.

This clonotype has a count of ten or more. The gene calls are TRBV30 and TRBJ1-1; no clear D. The CDR3 spans 14 residues. With 0 bases removed from V and 4 bases from J, the gap between germline ends came to 12 bases. The germline gives CDR1 GTSNPN, CDR2 SVGIG (reference sequence). CDR3 in amino acids: CAWSVTWRGTEAFF. In DNA, the CDR3 is TGTGCCTGGAGTGTAACCTGGCGCGGCACTGAAGCTTTCTTT.

This chain connects TRBV19 to TRBJ1-1, with a tentative D call TRBD1 (5 bases). CDR1 is LNHDA, CDR2 SQIVND, per germline (reference sequence). Trimming removed 3 bases from V and 11 bases from J, with 16 bases in between. The CDR3 length is 13 residues. The chain's CDR3 is CASSMGTFRGAFF. CDR3 in DNA: TGTGCCAGTAGTATGGGGACGTTCAGAGGGGCTTTCTTT. Complete variable domain (other parts from reference TRBV19 and TRBJ1-1): DGGITQSPKYLFRKEGQNVTLSCEQNLNHDAMYWYRQDPGQGLRLIYYSQIVNDFQKGDIAEGYSVSREKKESFPLTVTSAQKNPTAFYLCASSMGTFRGAFFGQGTRLTVV.

This clonotype was counted only a few times. This rearrangement joins TRBV12-3 or TRBV12-4 to TRBJ2-2, with D unresolved. Between the trimmed V and J ends, which lost 3 bases and 0 bases, there was a span of 11 bases. CDR3 length equals 16 residues. The CDR3 coding sequence is TGTGCCAGCAGTTTTCTCCAGGCTTCGAACACCGGGGAGCTGTTTTTT. This encodes CASSFLQASNTGELFF.

The V gene is TRBV27, the J gene TRBJ2-1; D not resolved. This CDR3 is 12 amino acids long. Germline CDR1 MNHEY, CDR2 SMNVEV (reference sequence). The ends were cut back, 2 bases at V and 10 bases at J, with 9 bases in the middle. DNA for the CDR3: TGTGCCAGCAGTTTAGGTCTAGACGAGCAGTTCTTC. This codes for CASSLGLDEQFF.

This clonotype was counted ten times or more. The chain joins TRBV7-2 to TRBJ2-7; TRBD2 agrees at 8 bases. Per the germline V gene, CDR1 is SGHTA and CDR2 is FQGNSA. The V segment lost 2 bases and the J segment 1 base; nucleotides outside the gene matches: 4. The CDR3 loop spans 15 amino acids. Written as DNA, the CDR3 is TGTGCCAGCAGCTTACAGGCGGGAGGTTCCTACGAGCAGTACTTC. Protein product: CASSLQAGGSYEQYF.

This clonotype appeared a few times. This chain links TRBV7-9 with TRBJ1-1, with 7 bases fitting TRBD1. Germline lookup yields CDR1 SEHNR and CDR2 FQNEAQ (reference sequence). V lost 5 bases, J lost 1 base, and 7 bases stayed unmatched. The CDR3 spans 15 residues. CDR3 residues: CASSPRQGKNTEAFF. The DNA for the CDR3 is TGTGCCAGCAGCCCTCGACAGGGCAAGAACACTGAAGCTTTCTTT.

This clonotype was counted many times. The genes are TRBV27 and TRBJ2-1; a possible D gene is TRBD1 (5 bases). The CDR3 is 15 amino acids. V lost 11 bases, J lost 2 bases, and 19 bases lay in between. Germline CDR1 MNHEY, CDR2 SMNVEV (reference sequence). CDR3 sequence (DNA): TGTGCCCACTGGGGCAGCGAAGAGACCTACAATGAGCAGTTCTTC. Protein product: CAHWGSEETYNEQFF.

This chain joins TRBV5-1 and TRBJ1-5; 9 bases line up with TRBD1. This CDR3 region has 17 residues. Germline CDR1 is SGHRS and CDR2 is YFSETQ. The V and J ends lost 4 bases and 0 bases, in that order; junction bases with no gene match: 8. This chain's CDR3 is CASSPGTGLHSNQPQHF. CDR3 in DNA: TGCGCCAGCAGCCCCGGGACAGGGTTACATAGCAATCAGCCCCAGCATTTT.

This clonotype came up many times. This chain joins TRBV6-1 and TRBJ2-3; 11 nucleotides match TRBD2. Germline V gene data show CDR1 as MNHNS and CDR2 as SASEGT. CDR3 size: 16 residues. Germline trimming cut 4 bases from V and 4 bases from J; bases unmatched to any gene: 7. The chain's CDR3 is CASSALAGGEADTQYF. The CDR3 DNA is TGTGCCAGCAGTGCCCTAGCGGGAGGAGAGGCAGATACGCAGTATTTT.

This clonotype has just a few counts. In nucleotides, the CDR3 is TGTGCCAGCAGCTTGGTAGGGTATTCTGGAAACACCATATATTTT. It encodes CASSLVGYSGNTIYF. V usage is TRBV5-6 and J usage is TRBJ1-3; D is uncertain. Germline CDR1 SGHDT, CDR2 YYEEEE. The CDR3 length is 15 residues. V was pared by 0 bases and J by 1 base, with 8 bases between.

At least ten counts were recorded for this clonotype. The chain is built from TRBV30 and TRBJ1-1; 9 bases match TRBD1. Germline V gene sequence: CDR1 GTSNPN, CDR2 SVGIG (reference sequence). CDR3 length: 13 amino acids. V shed 5 bases, J shed 0 bases, and the junction held 1 base outside the gene matches. CDR3 region: CAWGQGLNTEAFF. CDR3 DNA sequence: TGTGCCTGGGGACAGGGGCTGAACACTGAAGCTTTCTTT.

This rearrangement joins TRBV6-2 or TRBV6-3 to TRBJ2-2, with TRBD2 matching over 7 bases. The germline CDR1 and CDR2 sequences are MNHEY and SVGEGT. Germline trimming cut 10 bases from V and 1 base from J; bases unmatched to any gene: 15. The CDR3 runs 17 residues. DNA for the CDR3: TGTGCCACCACGTCAATTAATTGGGAGGGGAACACCGGGGAGCTGTTTTTT. It codes for CATTSINWEGNTGELFF.

Many counts were recorded for this clonotype. For the CDR3, the DNA is TGTGCCAGCAGTTTAGATCCGTTGGGCAAAAACATTCAGTACTTC. It encodes CASSLDPLGKNIQYF. The chain has TRBV27 and TRBJ2-4; D call uncertain. This CDR3 comprises 15 residues. CDR1 is MNHEY and CDR2 is SMNVEV in the germline V gene (reference sequence). The V end lost 2 bases, the J end lost 3 bases, and 11 bases lay between the germline ends.

There are a few counts of this clonotype. The chain couples TRBV11-1 to TRBJ1-1; a weak D match, TRBD1 (5 bases). Germline V gene lookup returns CDR1 SGHAT and CDR2 FQDESV (reference sequence). CDR3 length: 19 residues. The ends were cut back, 8 bases at V and 1 base at J, with 29 bases in the middle. CDR3 DNA sequence: TGTGCCAGCCGATCACGACGTCCGGGACCCACACCTTCGAACACTGAAGCTTTCTTT. Translation: CASRSRRPGPTPSNTEAFF.

Many counts were recorded for this clonotype. The chain employs TRBV9 and TRBJ2-1; D perhaps matches TRBD2 (5 bases). Germline CDR1 SGDLS, CDR2 YYNGEE. V was cut by 2 bases and J by 7 bases, with 7 bases left in between. The CDR3 runs 12 residues. The CDR3 here is CASSVSGNEQFF. Here the CDR3 DNA reads TGTGCCAGCAGCGTGAGCGGTAATGAGCAGTTCTTC.

The genes are TRBV7-9 and TRBJ2-7, with TRBD2 identical over 9 bases. The CDR3 loop spans 16 amino acids. Unmatched junction bases numbered 11, after V lost 8 bases and J lost 0 bases. Germline lookup yields CDR1 SEHNR and CDR2 FQNEAQ (reference sequence). As DNA, the CDR3 is TGTGCCAGCGCGCCTAGCGGGAACTTCTACTCCTACGAGCAGTACTTC. This gives the protein CASAPSGNFYSYEQYF.

The chain links TRBV28 to TRBJ1-5; possible D gene TRBD1, 6 bases. This CDR3 has 16 amino acids. Trimming cost V 4 bases and J 3 bases, with 16 bases left between them. CDR1 and CDR2 from the germline V gene are MDHEN and SYDVKM. Written as DNA, the CDR3 is TGTGCCAGCAGTTCTTCCTTCCGGGACATCAATCAGCCCCAGCATTTT. This gives the protein CASSSSFRDINQPQHF. Full variable domain (remainder filled in from reference TRBV28 and TRBJ1-5): DVKVTQSSRYLVKRTGEKVFLECVQDMDHENMFWYRQDPGLGLRLIYFSYDVKMKEKGDIPEGYSVSREKKERFSLILESASTNQTSMYLCASSSSFRDINQPQHFGDGTRLSIL.

The chain combines TRBV29-1 with TRBJ1-2; D gene ambiguous. With 6 bases removed from V and 4 bases from J, the gap between germline ends came to 12 bases. The CDR3 runs to 12 residues. The germline gives CDR1 SQVTM, CDR2 ANQGSEA. CDR3 nucleotides: TGCAGCGTCCCACGAGGGTCCTATGGCTACACCTTC. Protein sequence: CSVPRGSYGYTF. Drawing the rest from reference TRBV29-1 and TRBJ1-2, the complete variable domain is SAVISQKPSRDICQRGTSLTIQCQVDSQVTMMFWYRQQPGQSLTLIATANQGSEATYESGFVIDKFPISRPNLTFSTLTVSNMSPEDSSIYLCSVPRGSYGYTFGSGTRLTVV.

This clonotype was seen repeatedly, ten times or more. The rearrangement links TRBV7-3 to TRBJ2-1; 12 bases are shared with TRBD2. The CDR3 runs to 16 residues. Trimming at V came to 2 bases and at J to 6 bases, leaving 5 bases not matched to a gene. Germline loops: CDR1 SGHTA, CDR2 FQGTGA. The CDR3 DNA is TGTGCCAGCAGCTTAGGACTAGCGGGAATCACCAATGAGCAGTTCTTC. It specifies CASSLGLAGITNEQFF.

The CDR3 DNA is TGTGCCAGCAGCACTAGACAGAGCAACCAAGAGACCCAGTACTTC. This sequence encodes CASSTRQSNQETQYF. The V call is TRBV2, the J call TRBJ2-5, with D possibly being TRBD1 or TRBD2 (5 bases each). Trimming took off 6 bases at V and 0 bases at J, with 14 bases between the two ends. The CDR3 covers 15 residues. Germline values: CDR1 SNHLY, CDR2 FYNNEI.

This clonotype showed up just a few times. The chain recombines TRBV6-1 with TRBJ2-3; 16 positions agree with TRBD2. CDR1 MNHNS and CDR2 SASEGT come from the germline V gene. The length of the CDR3 is 18 residues. Trimming at V came to 7 bases and at J to 4 bases, leaving 11 bases not matched to a gene. The CDR3 reads CASTLGTSGGALPDTQYF. CDR3 bases: TGTGCCAGCACCCTCGGGACTAGCGGGGGGGCCCTCCCAGATACGCAGTATTTT.

This clonotype was counted only a few times. The J gene is TRBJ2-2, the V gene TRBV4-1; possible D gene TRBD1, 5 bases. The V and J ends lost 4 bases and 5 bases respectively, with 11 bases between them. This CDR3 has 14 residues. CDR1 and CDR2 (germline): MGHRA, YSYEKL. CDR3 sequence: CASSPSTATGELFF. The CDR3, as DNA: TGCGCCAGCAGCCCGTCGACAGCGACCGGGGAGCTGTTTTTT.

In its sample, this clonotype was seen many times. This chain joins TRBV7-9 and TRBJ2-7; TRBD1 matches 11 bases. After removal of 5 bases from V and 4 bases from J, the junction contained 10 bases not matched to a gene. The CDR3 sequence is 16 residues long. Germline CDR1 reads SEHNR; CDR2 reads FQNEAQ (reference sequence). The CDR3 loop is CASSPRTGGIIYEQYF. The CDR3 DNA sequence: TGTGCCAGCAGCCCCCGGACAGGGGGCATTATTTACGAGCAGTACTTC.

There are many counts of this clonotype. V usage is TRBV30 and J usage is TRBJ1-2, with a weak D call TRBD1 (6 bases). Per germline, CDR1 GTSNPN and CDR2 SVGIG (reference sequence). The CDR3 length is 13 residues. V lost 4 bases, J lost 7 bases, and 16 bases lay in between. The CDR3 sequence is CAWKSRGASGYTF. CDR3 DNA sequence: TGTGCCTGGAAATCGCGGGGGGCGAGTGGCTACACCTTC.